This TCR beta chain was profiled in a study of blood T cell repertoires in COVID-19. Study-wide background: Samples came from the United States, Italy and Spain, spanning acute and convalescent COVID-19. In each case, the material was cDNA or gDNA derived from T cells, B-cell-depleted T cells, or PBMCs.

V lost 6 bases, J lost 2 bases, and 8 bases lay in between. Germline CDR1 reads KGHSH; CDR2 reads LQKENI. The CDR3 length is 12 residues. In the authors' workflow: Estimated nucleated cell counts came from reference gene primer amplification. Some clones are missing from TCRdb's copy, which holds only in-frame ones; the method was immunoSEQ multiplex PCR. V, J and clone size derive from that table, while D and trimming were established from the DNA sequence. The data hold about 200,000 clones, with under 90% observed a single time. J is TRBJ2-7 and V is TRBV18, with D maybe TRBD2 (5 bases). Sequencing was performed on peripheral blood. This TCR came from an elderly man with acute or convalescent COVID-19. The CDR3 spells CASSPGAYEQYF. For the CDR3, the DNA is TGTGCCAGCTCCCCCGGGGCCTACGAGCAGTACTTC.